This is a list of T cell receptor beta chains from one sample in a study of CD8 T cells in ankylosing spondylitis. From the 5' RACE reads, TCRdb called clonotypes with MiXCR, one entry per CDR3 protein. Here the sample spans tens of thousands of distinct CDR3 sequences, roughly 9% being singletons. Sample: blood, either unsorted or a sorted T cell fraction (not recorded which). The receptors were sampled from a male donor with ankylosing spondylitis. Each CDR3 is given with its conserved first and last residue. The D gene is left open where the match is weak. Part of the rows lack a size; the others show once, few, many or a class for expanded clones.

>TRBV11-1|.|.|TRBJ1-2
CASSLGRNRTTINYGYTF
TGTGCCAGCAGCTTAGGGCGGAACAGAACAACTATTAACTATGGCTACACCTTC
>TRBV4-2|TRBD2|few|TRBJ2-2
CASSQPKGGSLYTGELFF
TGTGCCAGCAGCCAACCTAAGGGCGGGAGCCTCTACACCGGGGAGCTGTTTTTT
>TRBV27|.|many|TRBJ2-2
CASSTRGVAGELFF
TGTGCCAGCAGCACCAGGGGGGTCGCCGGGGAGCTGTTTTTT
>TRBV12-3/TRBV12-4|TRBD2|many|TRBJ2-3
CASRETSGRRDTQYF
TGTGCCAGCAGGGAGACTAGCGGGAGAAGAGATACGCAGTATTTT
>TRBV12-3/TRBV12-4|.|.|TRBJ1-1
CASRLQGGYTEAFF
TGTGCCAGCAGATTACAGGGCGGGTACACTGAAGCTTTCTTT
>TRBV14|.|.|TRBJ2-2
CASSHTSGELFF
TGTGCCAGCAGCCACACCTCTGGGGAGCTGTTTTTT
>TRBV24-1|.|.|TRBJ2-1
CATSDLENEQFF
TGTGCCACCAGTGATTTGGAGAATGAGCAGTTCTTC
>TRBV15|TRBD1|few|TRBJ1-3
CATTRDRGTGNTIYF
TGTGCCACCACCCGGGACAGGGGGACTGGAAACACCATATATTTT
>TRBV7-9|TRBD2|few|TRBJ2-3
CASSALAGEGTDTQYF
TGTGCCAGCAGCGCCTTAGCGGGAGAGGGGACAGATACGCAGTATTTT
>TRBV12-3/TRBV12-4|.|many|TRBJ2-2
CASSLNTGELFF
TGTGCCAGCAGTCTCAACACCGGGGAGCTGTTTTTT
>TRBV7-6|.|few|TRBJ2-1
CASSPDIPEQFF
TGTGCCAGCAGCCCGGACATCCCTGAGCAGTTCTTC
>TRBV7-9|.|few|TRBJ1-1
CASSFQGPEAFF
TGTGCCAGCAGCTTCCAGGGACCTGAAGCTTTCTTT
>TRBV30|.|few|TRBJ2-3
CAWSDGHYTQYF
TGTGCCTGGAGTGATGGACATTATACGCAGTATTTT
>TRBV27|.|.|TRBJ1-1
CASYSGGTEAFF
TGTGCCTCCTATTCCGGAGGCACTGAAGCTTTCTTT
>TRBV5-6|.|few|TRBJ2-1
CASSLALDRNEQFF
TGTGCCAGCAGCTTGGCCTTGGATAGGAATGAGCAGTTCTTC
>TRBV27|.|few|TRBJ2-7
CASSRGEVLSGDEQYF
TGTGCCAGCTCTAGGGGGGAGGTTCTCAGCGGGGACGAGCAGTACTTC
>TRBV28|.|many|TRBJ2-5
CASSLTLRGKETQYF
TGTGCCAGCAGTTTAACCCTCCGGGGCAAAGAGACCCAGTACTTC
>TRBV9|.|many|TRBJ1-5
CASSVGSEQGEPQHF
TGTGCCAGCAGCGTCGGGAGCGAGCAAGGGGAGCCCCAGCATTTT
>TRBV7-9|TRBD2|few|TRBJ2-1
CASSSAGEGEQFF
TGTGCCAGCAGCTCCGCGGGGGAGGGAGAGCAGTTCTTC
>TRBV7-9|.|.|TRBJ1-2
CASSPPVLIGYTF
TGTGCCAGCAGCCCCCCGGTGCTAATTGGCTACACCTTC
>TRBV10-3|.|.|TRBJ2-2
CAISDTGELFF
TGTGCCATCAGTGACACCGGGGAGCTGTTTTTT
>TRBV10-1|.|few|TRBJ2-3
CASSELGRSTDTQYF
TGCGCCAGCAGTGAGTTGGGACGGAGCACAGATACGCAGTATTTT
>TRBV7-8|.|many|TRBJ2-7
CASSLGQRSEQYF
TGTGCCAGCAGCTTAGGACAGCGTAGCGAGCAGTACTTC
>TRBV30|TRBD1|.|TRBJ1-2
CAWSSGTAANYGYTF
TGTGCCTGGAGTTCCGGGACAGCAGCTAACTATGGCTACACCTTC
>TRBV5-4|TRBD1|few|TRBJ1-1
CASSLRQGFGGAEAFF
TGTGCCAGCAGCTTGAGACAGGGATTTGGTGGGGCTGAAGCTTTCTTT
>TRBV12-3/TRBV12-4|TRBD2|many|TRBJ2-1
CASSLTGGLVNEQFF
TGTGCCAGCAGTTTAACGGGAGGGCTTGTGAATGAGCAGTTCTTC
>TRBV29-1|.|.|TRBJ2-7
CSVLLGGTYEQYF
TGCAGCGTTCTGTTGGGGGGAACCTACGAGCAGTACTTC
>TRBV6-6|.|many|TRBJ2-2
CASLTGTGELFF
TGTGCCAGCCTTACAGGGACCGGGGAGCTGTTTTTT
>TRBV5-1|TRBD1|.|TRBJ2-7
CASSLAGTGFYEQYF
TGCGCCAGCAGCTTGGCCGGGACAGGGTTCTACGAGCAGTACTTC
>TRBV12-3/TRBV12-4|.|many|TRBJ1-1
CASSSLSTFF
TGTGCCAGCAGTTCCCTCTCGACTTTCTTT
>TRBV27|.|.|TRBJ1-1
CASSANFQGNTEAFF
TGTGCCAGTAGTGCAAACTTCCAGGGAAACACTGAAGCTTTCTTT
>TRBV10-3|.|many|TRBJ2-3
CAISELDPETTDTQYF
TGTGCCATCAGTGAGCTCGACCCGGAGACCACAGATACGCAGTATTTT
>TRBV4-1|TRBD2|many|TRBJ2-1
CASSDYAGGPYNEQFF
TGCGCCAGCAGCGACTACGCGGGAGGGCCCTACAATGAGCAGTTCTTC
>TRBV5-6|.|.|TRBJ1-1
CASSLFLGMNTEAFF
TGTGCCAGCAGCTTGTTTTTAGGAATGAACACTGAAGCTTTCTTT
>TRBV7-9|.|.|TRBJ2-5
CASRQLETQETQYF
TGTGCCAGCAGGCAGCTGGAAACCCAAGAGACCCAGTACTTC
>TRBV24-1|.|few|TRBJ2-5
CATSGRIYQGPQYF
TGTGCCACCAGTGGAAGGATTTACCAGGGTCCCCAGTACTTC
>TRBV11-2|TRBD1|few|TRBJ2-1
CASSFPPGTGDYNEQFF
TGTGCCAGCAGCTTCCCTCCGGGGACAGGGGATTACAATGAGCAGTTCTTC
>TRBV6-1|.|many|TRBJ2-7
CASSEGLYKSYEQYF
TGTGCCAGCAGTGAAGGCCTTTATAAGTCCTACGAGCAGTACTTC
>TRBV7-2|.|.|TRBJ1-2
CASSLDNYGYTF
TGTGCCAGCAGCTTAGACAACTATGGCTACACCTTC
>TRBV7-9|.|many|TRBJ1-3
CASSFLTSGNTIYF
TGTGCCAGCAGCTTTCTTACCTCTGGAAACACCATATATTTT
>TRBV5-1|TRBD2|few|TRBJ2-1
CASSLEAGTSGYNEQFF
TGCGCCAGCAGCTTGGAAGCCGGGACTAGCGGTTACAATGAGCAGTTCTTC
>TRBV12-3/TRBV12-4|.|.|TRBJ1-2
CASSFRTAYYGYTF
TGTGCCAGCAGTTTTAGGACAGCCTATTATGGCTACACCTTC
>TRBV3-1|TRBD2|.|TRBJ2-3
CASSQVLAGATDTQYF
TGTGCCAGCAGCCAAGTACTAGCGGGGGCCACAGATACGCAGTATTTT
>TRBV7-9|TRBD1|many|TRBJ2-3
CASSSGGDTQYF
TGTGCCAGCAGCTCAGGGGGAGATACGCAGTATTTT
>TRBV20-1|TRBD2|.|TRBJ2-2
CSARQREGTNTGELFF
TGCAGTGCTAGACAGCGGGAGGGTACGAACACCGGGGAGCTGTTTTTT
>TRBV12-3/TRBV12-4|.|many|TRBJ2-3
CASSEIAGTDTQYF
TGTGCCAGCAGCGAAATAGCGGGCACAGATACGCAGTATTTT
>TRBV5-1|TRBD1|few|TRBJ1-2
CASSLRTGLAANYGYTF
TGCGCCAGCAGCCTACGGACAGGGTTGGCAGCTAACTATGGCTACACCTTC
>TRBV7-2|TRBD2|many|TRBJ2-1
CASSLNRRESAYNEQFF
TGTGCCAGCAGCTTAAATAGGCGGGAGTCAGCCTACAATGAGCAGTTCTTC
>TRBV11-1|TRBD1|many|TRBJ2-1
CASTGQGRHEQFF
TGTGCCAGCACTGGACAGGGGAGGCATGAGCAGTTCTTC
>TRBV5-6|TRBD2|.|TRBJ2-1
CASSATSGGTEQFF
TGTGCCAGCAGCGCTACTAGCGGGGGGACTGAGCAGTTCTTC
>TRBV12-3/TRBV12-4|.|few|TRBJ2-1
CASSFAFPGNEQFF
TGTGCCAGCAGTTTTGCGTTCCCAGGCAATGAGCAGTTCTTC
>TRBV19|.|.|TRBJ2-1
CASSEGANNYNEQFF
TGTGCCAGTAGTGAAGGGGCGAATAACTACAATGAGCAGTTCTTC
>TRBV23-1|.|few|TRBJ2-3
CASSHQGRTDTQYF
TGCGCCAGCAGTCACCAGGGGCGCACAGATACGCAGTATTTT
>TRBV6-1|TRBD2|many|TRBJ2-1
CASSGWTSGIRGEQFF
TGTGCCAGCAGTGGTTGGACTAGCGGGATAAGGGGTGAGCAGTTCTTC
>TRBV20-1|.|few|TRBJ1-4
CSATYPDAIRKGYEKLFF
TGCAGTGCAACTTACCCGGACGCAATCCGTAAAGGTTATGAAAAACTGTTTTTT
>TRBV7-9|.|.|TRBJ2-5
CASSRPQETQYF
TGTGCCAGCAGCCGACCCCAAGAGACCCAGTACTTC
>TRBV9|.|many|TRBJ1-2
CASSDETVGGYTF
TGTGCCAGCAGCGATGAGACAGTCGGGGGCTACACCTTC
>TRBV10-2|.|.|TRBJ2-1
CATSERGLYNEQFF
TGCGCCACCTCCGAGCGCGGCCTCTACAATGAGCAGTTCTTC
>TRBV19|.|.|TRBJ2-7
CASSPGRGYYEQYF
TGTGCCAGTAGCCCCGGCAGGGGTTATTACGAGCAGTACTTC
>TRBV28|TRBD2|many|TRBJ2-1
CASSSLLRDYSYNEQFF
TGTGCCAGCAGTTCGTTACTCCGGGACTACTCCTACAATGAGCAGTTCTTC